Each of the 24 T cell receptor beta chains below was sequenced from the same sample in a study of blood T cell repertoires in COVID-19. TCRdb's table, derived via immunoSEQ multiplex PCR, lists solely in-frame clones and lacks some. Of about 200,000 clones listed, roughly 92% are singletons. The sample consisted of peripheral blood. All receptors derive from a man under 40 with COVID-19, enrolled during active disease.

The chain uses TRBV3-1 (or the pseudogene TRBV3-2) and TRBJ2-1; TRBD1 matches 9 bases. Per the germline V gene, CDR1 is LGHDT and CDR2 is YNNKEL (reference sequence). The CDR3 runs to 17 residues. The V and J ends lost 4 bases and 5 bases, in that order; junction bases with no gene match: 12. CDR3 coding DNA: TGTGCCAGCAGCCTCCGGAAGCCGGGACAGGGCAACAATGAGCAGTTCTTC. It yields the protein CASSLRKPGQGNNEQFF.

This clone was seen just once. The genes are TRBV15 and TRBJ2-1, with 8 bases fitting TRBD2. CDR1 and CDR2 (germline): LNHNV, YYDKDF (reference sequence). The length of the CDR3 is 16 residues. Trimming cost V 0 bases and J 7 bases; bases outside gene matches: 8. The CDR3 DNA reads as TGTGCCACCAGCAGAGATCAAAGCCGACTAGCGAATGAGCAGTTCTTC. Translating it yields CATSRDQSRLANEQFF.

CDR3 DNA: TGTGCCAGCAGCCCGCAGTCGACAGAAGCTTTCTTT. Protein sequence: CASSPQSTEAFF. The chain combines TRBV9 with TRBJ1-1; the D is unclear. This CDR3 has 12 amino acids. CDR1 and CDR2 from the germline V gene are SGDLS and YYNGEE. The V and J ends lost 4 bases and 8 bases respectively, with 12 bases between them.

V is TRBV14 and J is TRBJ2-6, with unresolved D. Looked up from germline, CDR1 is SGHDN and CDR2 is FVKESK. V was shortened by 0 bases and J by 4 bases, with 13 bases between the two germline ends. CDR3 size: 17 residues. The CDR3 reads CASSQDPRNPGANVLTF. The DNA for the CDR3 is TGTGCCAGCAGCCAAGATCCTAGGAACCCAGGGGCCAACGTCCTGACTTTC.

V is TRBV7-3 and J is TRBJ1-1; D perhaps matches TRBD1 (6 bases). From germline, CDR1 is SGHTA and CDR2 FQGTGA. This CDR3 region has 15 residues. Trimming shortened V by 0 bases and J by 4 bases, and 12 bases separated the two germline ends. CDR3 in DNA: TGTGCCAGCAGCTTAACTGGGGGCAAGGGCACTGAAGCTTTCTTT. This gives the protein CASSLTGGKGTEAFF.

The chain has TRBV9 and TRBJ1-4; 9 bases line up with TRBD1. CDR1 and CDR2 (germline): SGDLS, YYNGEE. The length of the CDR3 is 16 residues. Trimming cost V 3 bases and J 4 bases; bases outside gene matches: 7. CDR3 region: CASSAPGTGFNEKLFF. In nucleotides, the CDR3 is TGTGCCAGCAGCGCCCCCGGGACAGGGTTTAATGAAAAACTGTTTTTT.

This chain uses TRBV30 with TRBJ1-2, with 7 bases aligning to TRBD1. The trim removed 4 bases at V and 4 bases at J, leaving 0 bases unmatched. The CDR3 contains 11 residues. The germline CDR1 and CDR2 sequences are GTSNPN and SVGIG (reference sequence). The DNA of the CDR3 is TGTGCCTGGAACAGGGGCTATGGCTACACCTTC. Its translation: CAWNRGYGYTF.

The DNA of the CDR3 is TGCGCCAGCAGCTTGCGACAGGGGACGGACACTGAAGCTTTCTTT. Its protein is CASSLRQGTDTEAFF. The J gene is TRBJ1-1, the V gene TRBV5-1; TRBD1 matches at 8 bases. Losses at the gene ends were 1 base for V and 3 bases for J; bases not matched to a gene: 5. Germline V gives CDR1 SGHRS, CDR2 YFSETQ. CDR3 length equals 15 residues.

This chain uses TRBV6-5 with TRBJ2-7, with 8 nucleotides matching TRBD1. Germline-derived CDR1 and CDR2 are MNHEY and SVGAGI. This CDR3 is built from 13 residues. The V gene end was trimmed by 4 bases and the J gene end by 5 bases; junction bases not matched to a gene: 4. CDR3 sequence: CASSSGQDDEQYF. The CDR3 region has the DNA TGTGCCAGCAGTTCGGGACAGGACGACGAGCAGTACTTC.

This chain connects TRBV6-5 to TRBJ1-1; D possibly corresponds to TRBD1 (5 bases). The CDR3 covers 14 residues. Trimming cost V 0 bases and J 10 bases, with 15 bases left between them. The germline V gene encodes CDR1 MNHEY and CDR2 SVGAGI. CDR3 loop: CASSYSDWGESAFF. CDR3 coding DNA: TGTGCCAGCAGTTACTCCGATTGGGGGGAATCAGCTTTCTTT.

J is TRBJ2-5 and V is TRBV9; weak D call: TRBD1 (6 bases). The length of the CDR3 is 14 residues. The V gene lost 4 bases and the J gene lost 5 bases, with 15 bases spanning the gap. Germline V gives CDR1 SGDLS, CDR2 YYNGEE. The CDR3 region is CASSRRGQGETQYF. CDR3 bases: TGTGCCAGCAGCCGACGAGGGCAGGGGGAGACCCAGTACTTC.

The genes are TRBV27 and TRBJ2-5, with 8 bases aligning to TRBD1. Germline loops: CDR1 MNHEY, CDR2 SMNVEV (reference sequence). The CDR3 has 14 amino acids. J gave up 5 bases and V 5 bases, and 7 bases lay outside the gene matches. The CDR3 loop reads CASSRQGRGETQYF. The CDR3 region has the DNA TGTGCCAGCAGTAGACAGGGGCGAGGGGAGACCCAGTACTTC.

The chain uses TRBV9 and TRBJ2-4; 9 bases fit TRBD1. In germline, CDR1 is SGDLS, CDR2 YYNGEE. V lost 0 bases to trimming and J lost 5 bases; unmatched junction nucleotides: 9. The CDR3 consists of 17 residues. The CDR3 sequence is CASSVALGTGRENIQYF. CDR3 DNA: TGTGCCAGCAGCGTAGCTCTCGGGACAGGGAGGGAAAACATTCAGTACTTC. The whole variable domain, remainder taken from reference TRBV9 and TRBJ2-4, is DSGVTQTPKHLITATGQRVTLRCSPRSGDLSVYWYQQSLDQGLQFLIQYYNGEERAKGNILERFSAQQFPDLHSELNLSSLELGDSALYFCASSVALGTGRENIQYFGAGTRLSVL.

The CDR3 loop is CASSVARTPIGEAFF. The CDR3 DNA is TGTGCCAGCAGCGTAGCTCGGACTCCCATCGGAGAAGCTTTCTTT. The J gene is TRBJ1-1, the V gene TRBV9; D call uncertain. Trimming stripped 0 bases from V and 8 bases from J, with 17 bases between. Per the germline V gene, CDR1 is SGDLS and CDR2 is YYNGEE. The CDR3 totals 15 residues.

The J gene is TRBJ2-1, the V gene TRBV10-1; D is possibly TRBD1 or TRBD2 (7 bases each). The CDR3 totals 14 residues. CDR1 and CDR2 from the germline V gene are WNHNN and SYGVQD (reference sequence). The germline V and J ends were trimmed by 10 bases and 8 bases, with 21 bases remaining between them. The CDR3 DNA is TGCGCCACCAGGGGGAGGGGGGGGGCCTATGAGCAGTTCTTC. It translates to CATRGRGGAYEQFF.

The rearrangement joins TRBV5-1 to TRBJ2-1; a possible D gene is TRBD2 (6 bases). The CDR3 is 12 amino acids. Deletions cut 5 bases from V and 9 bases from J, with 12 bases between. The germline CDR1 and CDR2 sequences are SGHRS and YFSETQ. CDR3 sequence (DNA): TGCGCCAGCAGTTCGGGGCGGGGTGAGCAGTTCTTC. It specifies CASSSGRGEQFF.

The chain employs TRBV12-5 and TRBJ1-2; D is uncertain. In germline, CDR1 is LGHNT, CDR2 FRNRAP. The CDR3 covers 12 residues. Trimming took 3 bases from V and 9 from J, leaving 11 bases between them. DNA for the CDR3: TGTGCTAGTGGTTTAGTCAACGGTCGCTACACCTTC. This codes for CASGLVNGRYTF.

The chain uses TRBV9 and TRBJ2-2; TRBD2 might be the D (5 bases). The CDR3 runs to 14 residues. Trimming removed 3 bases from V and 6 bases from J, with 12 bases in between. Germline V gives CDR1 SGDLS, CDR2 YYNGEE. The CDR3 loop reads CASSARSGSGELFF. The CDR3 nucleotides are TGTGCCAGCAGCGCCCGATCGGGGTCCGGGGAGCTGTTTTTT.

The V and J genes are TRBV29-1 and TRBJ1-2, with D unclear. In germline, CDR1 is SQVTM, CDR2 ANQGSEA. The V end was cut by 3 bases, the J end by 6 bases, with 20 bases between. CDR3 length equals 15 residues. CDR3 in DNA: TGCAGCGTTGAGTCCGCGGGAAAGACTCTTGATGGCTACACCTTC. It encodes CSVESAGKTLDGYTF.

This sequence joins TRBV7-9 and TRBJ1-4; 7 bases map to TRBD1. The V and J ends lost 1 base and 7 bases, in that order; junction bases with no gene match: 6. CDR1 is SEHNR, CDR2 FQNEAQ, per germline (reference sequence). The CDR3 loop spans 15 amino acids. The CDR3 DNA reads TGTGCCAGCAGCTTAGGAGGGGGCAGAATTGAAAAACTGTTTTTT. Amino acids: CASSLGGGRIEKLFF.

This clone is a singleton in its sample. The rearrangement uses TRBV4-1 and TRBJ1-4; possible D gene TRBD1, 6 bases. In germline, CDR1 is MGHRA, CDR2 YSYEKL. V gave up 5 bases and J gave up 7 bases, with 14 bases separating them. The CDR3 loop spans 14 amino acids. CDR3 in DNA: TGCGCCAGCAGCTTCCAGGGGATGCGTGAAAAACTGTTTTTT. It specifies CASSFQGMREKLFF.

The chain is built from TRBV2 and TRBJ2-3; D is uncertain. The germline V gene has CDR1 SNHLY and CDR2 FYNNEI. V lost 5 bases, J lost 2 bases, and 2 bases lay in between. The CDR3 totals 11 residues. CDR3 nucleotide sequence: TGTGCCAGCAGTCTCACAGATACGCAGTATTTT. Its protein is CASSLTDTQYF.

The V and J genes are TRBV9 and TRBJ2-1; 10 nucleotides match TRBD2. Looked up from germline, CDR1 is SGDLS and CDR2 is YYNGEE. Trimming took 3 bases from V and 0 from J; bases not matched to a gene: 0. This CDR3 region has 15 residues. CDR3 amino acids: CASSASGSSYNEQFF. DNA of the CDR3: TGTGCCAGCAGCGCTAGCGGGAGCTCCTACAATGAGCAGTTCTTC.

The chain couples TRBV12-3 or TRBV12-4 to TRBJ2-7; TRBD2 matches 9 bases. The CDR3 is made up of 13 amino acids. J lost 6 bases, V lost 1 base, and 1 base had no gene match. The CDR3 nucleotides read TGTGCCAGCAGTTTAGTACTAGCGGGCGAGCAGTACTTC. This translates into CASSLVLAGEQYF.